These 14 T cell receptor beta chains were sequenced from one sample in a study of T cell responses to AZD1222 COVID-19 vaccine. The assay was immunoSEQ multiplex PCR, and TCRdb's table has in-frame clones only and misses some. This sample has under 95,000 clones, with 89% found just once. Sample: peripheral blood, taken on day 0 of AZD1222 vaccination. Every receptor here comes from an adult in good health.

The chain uses TRBV13 and TRBJ2-7; TRBD2 matches at 8 bases. This CDR3 is built from 13 residues. Germline V lookup: CDR1 PRHDT, CDR2 FYEKMQ (reference sequence). V shed 5 bases, J shed 4 bases, and the junction held 4 bases outside the gene matches. CDR3 loop: CASSGGLAYEQYF. In DNA form, the CDR3 reads TGTGCCAGCAGCGGAGGACTAGCATACGAGCAGTACTTC.

This sequence joins TRBV30 and TRBJ1-2, with D possibly TRBD1 on 5 matching bases. The CDR3 runs to 14 residues. Trimming stripped 0 bases from V and 8 bases from J, with 16 bases between. Germline V gene sequence: CDR1 GTSNPN, CDR2 SVGIG (reference sequence). The CDR3 here is CAWSVPPGVGGYTF. CDR3 DNA: TGTGCCTGGAGTGTTCCCCCGGGGGTAGGCGGCTACACCTTC.

The chain couples TRBV6-5 to TRBJ2-7; TRBD2 agrees at 8 bases. The CDR3 spans 15 residues. V lost 5 bases, J lost 0 bases, and 6 bases stayed unmatched. The germline CDR1 and CDR2 sequences are MNHEY and SVGAGI. The CDR3, as DNA: TGTGCCAGCAGTCACGGACTAGCCCTCTCCTACGAGCAGTACTTC. Translated: CASSHGLALSYEQYF.

The chain couples TRBV2 to TRBJ1-2; no clear D. The CDR3 runs to 17 residues. CDR1 and CDR2 (germline): SNHLY, FYNNEI. Trimming took off 1 base at V and 5 bases at J, with 20 bases between the two ends. CDR3 in amino acids: CASSEGVIRTVQYGYTF. In nucleotides, the CDR3 is TGTGCCAGCAGTGAAGGCGTAATCAGGACCGTTCAATATGGCTACACCTTC.

The chain carries TRBV19 and TRBJ2-7, with 7 bases matching TRBD1. V lost 6 bases, J lost 7 bases, and 6 bases stayed unmatched. In germline, CDR1 is LNHDA, CDR2 SQIVND (reference sequence). This CDR3 has 12 amino acids. This CDR3 is CASSETGDEQYF. The CDR3 nucleotides read TGTGCCAGTAGCGAAACAGGGGATGAGCAGTACTTC.

The V gene is TRBV5-1, the J gene TRBJ1-2; a possible D gene is TRBD1 (6 bases). This CDR3 is 15 amino acids long. Trimming left V 4 bases short and J 8 bases short, with 21 bases between. Germline loops: CDR1 SGHRS, CDR2 YFSETQ. CDR3 loop: CASSQQGNFGGGYTF. In DNA, the CDR3 is TGCGCCAGCAGCCAACAGGGAAATTTCGGCGGGGGCTACACCTTC.

This rearrangement joins TRBV27 to TRBJ2-3; a possible D gene is TRBD1 (5 bases). This CDR3 has 15 amino acids. Germline V gene lookup returns CDR1 MNHEY and CDR2 SMNVEV (reference sequence). V lost 4 bases and J lost 6, with 17 bases in between. The CDR3 here is CASSSTPDTADTQYF. The DNA of the CDR3 is TGTGCCAGCAGTTCTACGCCGGACACCGCCGATACGCAGTATTTT.

Written as DNA, the CDR3 is TGCGCCAGCAGCATACAGGGACCTTCCTACGAGCAGTACTTC. This gives the protein CASSIQGPSYEQYF. The rearrangement uses TRBV5-1 and TRBJ2-7; perhaps TRBD1 as D (6 bases). The CDR3 sequence is 14 residues long. Looked up from germline, CDR1 is SGHRS and CDR2 is YFSETQ. Trimming left V 4 bases short and J 1 base short, with 12 bases between.

This clone was observed once. The chain combines TRBV2 with TRBJ1-6, with D uncertain. The CDR3 extends over 15 amino acids. The V end was cut by 3 bases, the J end by 1 base, with 7 bases between. The germline CDR1 and CDR2 sequences are SNHLY and FYNNEI. CDR3 protein: CASSDGGSYNSPLHF. CDR3 DNA: TGTGCCAGCAGTGATGGAGGATCCTATAATTCACCCCTCCACTTT.

A single count supports this clone. The chain is built from TRBV19 and TRBJ1-5; no reliable D call. V was trimmed by 2 bases and J by 7 bases, leaving 9 bases between them. The length of the CDR3 is 13 residues. Germline lookup yields CDR1 LNHDA and CDR2 SQIVND (reference sequence). CDR3 sequence (DNA): TGTGCCAGTAGTATACGGGATGGGCAGCCCCAGCATTTT. Translation gives CASSIRDGQPQHF. Complete variable domain (other parts from reference TRBV19 and TRBJ1-5): DGGITQSPKYLFRKEGQNVTLSCEQNLNHDAMYWYRQDPGQGLRLIYYSQIVNDFQKGDIAEGYSVSREKKESFPLTVTSAQKNPTAFYLCASSIRDGQPQHFGDGTRLSIL.

CDR3 residues: CASSPKIGGQYGYTF. DNA for the CDR3: TGTGCCAGCAGCCCCAAGATCGGGGGTCAATATGGCTACACCTTC. The chain carries TRBV4-2 and TRBJ1-2; tentative D call: TRBD1 (5 bases). Trimming removed 4 bases at V and 5 bases at J, with 17 bases between. Germline V CDR1 and CDR2: LGHNA, YNFKEQ. The CDR3 totals 15 residues.

The chain joins TRBV7-2 to TRBJ2-1; D remains ambiguous. Germline V gene lookup returns CDR1 SGHTA and CDR2 FQGNSA. CDR3 length: 13 residues. V lost 1 base, J lost 14 bases, and 15 bases lay in between. The CDR3 nucleotides are TGTGCCAGCAGCTTAGAAAGGTTGGCTGGGAAGTTCTTC. It encodes CASSLERLAGKFF.

The chain employs TRBV10-2 and TRBJ2-1; 11 bases are a match to TRBD2. With V trimmed by 2 bases and J by 6 bases, 6 bases remained unmatched. The CDR3 sequence is 16 residues long. CDR1 and CDR2 (germline): WSHSY, SAAADI. The CDR3 protein is CASSESLAGGINEQFF. The CDR3 DNA follows: TGCGCCAGCAGTGAGAGCCTAGCGGGGGGTATCAATGAGCAGTTCTTC.

This chain connects TRBV5-6 to TRBJ2-3; the match to TRBD1 covers 8 bases. J was trimmed by 3 bases and V by 2 bases; bases with no gene match: 8. Germline V CDR1 and CDR2: SGHDT, YYEEEE. This CDR3 is built from 16 residues. The DNA for the CDR3 is TGTGCCAGCAGCTTCAGGCAACAGGGGGTAACAGATACGCAGTATTTT. Translation: CASSFRQQGVTDTQYF. Full variable domain (missing parts from reference TRBV5-6 and TRBJ2-3): DAGVTQSPTHLIKTRGQQVTLRCSPKSGHDTVSWYQQALGQGPQFIFQYYEEEERQRGNFPDRFSGHQFPNYSSELNVNALLLGDSALYLCASSFRQQGVTDTQYFGPGTRLTVL.